One sample yielded the 32 T cell receptor beta chains listed below, sequenced in a study of glioma-infiltrating T cells after dendritic cell vaccination. TCRdb keeps only in-frame clones here, not all; method: immunoSEQ multiplex PCR. This sample has over 90,000 clones, with around 85% found just once. Sequenced here: blood, sampled before dendritic cell vaccination. The receptor set was obtained from a human donor with glioblastoma.

This rearrangement joins TRBV5-1 to TRBJ2-5, with 8 bases matching TRBD2. Trimming at V came to 0 bases and at J to 2 bases, leaving 3 bases not matched to a gene. The CDR3 has 15 residues. Germline assignment: CDR1 SGHRS and CDR2 YFSETQ. This CDR3 is CASSLAVAGQETQYF. The CDR3 nucleotides read TGCGCCAGCAGCTTGGCGGTAGCGGGACAAGAGACCCAGTACTTC.

The chain carries TRBV11-3 and TRBJ2-2, with 7 bases aligning to TRBD2. Germline V CDR1 and CDR2: SGHNT, YENEEA. This CDR3 region has 14 residues. Trimming removed 6 bases from V and 5 bases from J; junction bases left unmatched: 6. The CDR3 is CASSRTGGTGELFF. The DNA of the CDR3 is TGTGCCAGCAGTCGGACCGGGGGGACCGGGGAGCTGTTTTTT.

This clone was seen a handful of times. The rearrangement joins TRBV5-8 to TRBJ1-5, with TRBD1 as a possible D gene (6 bases). From germline, CDR1 is SGHTS and CDR2 YDEGEE. V lost 0 bases, J lost 9 bases, and 16 bases lay in between. The CDR3 runs 15 residues. The CDR3: CASSLDRTEFSPQHF. The CDR3 DNA is TGTGCCAGCAGCTTGGATCGGACAGAGTTTTCGCCCCAGCATTTT.

V usage is TRBV10-2 and J usage is TRBJ1-1, with 7 bases aligning to TRBD1. This CDR3 spans 14 amino acids. The trim removed 1 base at V and 5 bases at J, leaving 4 bases unmatched. Germline V gene data show CDR1 as WSHSY and CDR2 as SAAADI. In nucleotides, the CDR3 is TGCGCCAGCAGTGAGTACAGGGGAGCAACTGAAGCTTTCTTT. Protein product: CASSEYRGATEAFF.

The CDR3 protein is CASRTTQGWEQFF. CDR3 coding DNA: TGTGCCAGCAGAACTACTCAGGGGTGGGAGCAGTTCTTC. This sequence joins TRBV6-5 and TRBJ2-1; TRBD1 might be the D (6 bases). V gave up 6 bases and J gave up 10 bases, with 16 bases separating them. The CDR3 runs 13 residues. Germline CDR1 reads MNHEY; CDR2 reads SVGAGI.

The CDR3 here is CASSPGQVPYEQYF. The CDR3 DNA follows: TGTGCCAGCTCCCCCGGACAGGTCCCCTACGAGCAGTACTTC. J is TRBJ2-7 and V is TRBV18, with TRBD1 matching over 7 bases. CDR3 length equals 14 residues. Germline trimming cut 6 bases from V and 2 bases from J; bases unmatched to any gene: 7. The germline V gene encodes CDR1 KGHSH and CDR2 LQKENI.

The rearrangement joins TRBV10-2 to TRBJ1-1; D unclear. V gave up 4 bases and J gave up 4 bases, with 19 bases separating them. The CDR3 has 16 residues. CDR1 and CDR2 from the germline V gene are WSHSY and SAAADI. The CDR3 is CASSVQAGGMTTEAFF. The CDR3 DNA follows: TGCGCCAGCAGTGTCCAAGCGGGAGGGATGACCACTGAAGCTTTCTTT.

The V call is TRBV10-3, the J call TRBJ1-1; weak D call: TRBD1 (5 bases). Germline loops: CDR1 ENHRY, CDR2 SYGVKD. V lost 10 bases and J lost 1, with 13 bases in between. There are 13 residues in the CDR3. CDR3 amino acids: CATPDRKNTEAFF. The CDR3 DNA reads TGTGCCACCCCTGACAGAAAGAACACTGAAGCTTTCTTT.

This chain joins TRBV19 and TRBJ1-2; D possibly corresponds to TRBD1 (5 bases). Germline values: CDR1 LNHDA, CDR2 SQIVND (reference sequence). The CDR3 covers 13 residues. Trimming removed 7 bases from V and 4 bases from J, with 13 bases in between. CDR3 in DNA: TGTGCCAGTACCGAACAGGTCGGCTATGGCTACACCTTC. Translation gives CASTEQVGYGYTF.

This chain uses TRBV7-3 with TRBJ1-1; D is possibly TRBD1 (6 bases). The CDR3 is 14 residues long. Germline CDR1 SGHTA, CDR2 FQGTGA. The germline V and J ends were trimmed by 1 base and 2 bases, with 8 bases remaining between them. CDR3 in amino acids: CASSLMDSNTEAFF. CDR3 bases: TGTGCCAGCAGCTTAATGGACAGCAACACTGAAGCTTTCTTT.

This clone was counted only a few times. The V gene is TRBV13, the J gene TRBJ2-3, with D maybe TRBD1 (6 bases). V shed 4 bases and J shed 1 base, with 12 bases lying between them. This CDR3 has 15 amino acids. Germline values: CDR1 PRHDT, CDR2 FYEKMQ (reference sequence). The CDR3: CASSSRTDRTDTQYF. The CDR3 coding sequence is TGTGCCAGCAGCTCCCGGACAGACCGCACAGATACGCAGTATTTT.

The genes are TRBV19 and TRBJ2-3; D is possibly TRBD2 (5 bases). The ends were cut back, 3 bases at V and 4 bases at J, with 8 bases in the middle. There are 13 residues in the CDR3. Germline values: CDR1 LNHDA, CDR2 SQIVND (reference sequence). The CDR3 DNA is TGTGCCAGTAGTATGGAACTAGCAGATACGCAGTATTTT. Encoded protein: CASSMELADTQYF.

The V call is TRBV27, the J call TRBJ2-7; the D gene is possibly TRBD1 (5 bases). The germline CDR1 and CDR2 sequences are MNHEY and SMNVEV (reference sequence). The CDR3 contains 15 residues. The V gene lost 4 bases and the J gene lost 5 bases, with 18 bases spanning the gap. CDR3 DNA: TGTGCCAGCAGTTCAACACCCCAGGGAAGGCACGAGCAGTACTTC. It codes for CASSSTPQGRHEQYF.

V is TRBV7-7 and J is TRBJ2-5; D is unresolved. Germline CDR1 and CDR2: SSHAT and FNYEAQ (reference sequence). V lost 5 bases to trimming and J lost 4 bases, with 14 bases between them. The CDR3 runs to 14 residues. The CDR3 is CASSPRVGGETQYF. The CDR3 DNA is TGTGCCAGCAGCCCCCGCGTCGGTGGAGAGACCCAGTACTTC.

In this sample, this clone turned up a few times. The CDR3 loop is CASSPVGLAEETQYF. The CDR3 region has the DNA TGTGCCAGCAGCCCCGTGGGACTAGCGGAAGAGACCCAGTACTTC. The chain is built from TRBV6-5 and TRBJ2-5, with 11 bases matching TRBD2. V was clipped by 6 bases and J by 3 bases; unmatched bases: 6. The CDR3 contains 15 residues. The germline CDR1 and CDR2 sequences are MNHEY and SVGAGI.

The V gene is TRBV5-1, the J gene TRBJ2-5; TRBD1 agrees at 7 bases. The J call may be faulty, since TRBJ2-7 better matches the DNA end. The germline V gene encodes CDR1 SGHRS and CDR2 YFSETQ. The length of the CDR3 is 13 residues. The chain's CDR3 is CASSQDRNYEQYF. In DNA, the CDR3 is TGCGCCAGCAGCCAGGACAGGAACTACGAGCAGTACTTC.

This clone was detected only once. The chain uses TRBV11-3 and TRBJ2-2; weak D call: TRBD1 (5 bases). Germline lookup yields CDR1 SGHNT and CDR2 YENEEA. Trimming took 7 bases from V and 6 from J, leaving 12 bases between them. The CDR3 consists of 13 residues. In DNA, the CDR3 is TGTGCCAGCATCAAGGACAATGCCGGGGAGCTGTTTTTT. Protein product: CASIKDNAGELFF.

The chain carries TRBV6-5 and TRBJ1-3; D is possibly TRBD1 (5 bases). The germline CDR1 and CDR2 sequences are MNHEY and SVGAGI. The CDR3 is 14 amino acids. V shed 4 bases and J shed 4 bases, with 11 bases lying between them. DNA for the CDR3: TGTGCCAGCAGTTCCAGGGTGGGCGGAAACACCATATATTTT. Translating gives CASSSRVGGNTIYF.

The chain combines TRBV27 with TRBJ2-7; 14 bases line up with TRBD2. Losses at the gene ends were 7 bases for V and 4 bases for J; bases not matched to a gene: 3. The CDR3 has 14 amino acids. The germline CDR1 and CDR2 sequences are MNHEY and SMNVEV (reference sequence). CDR3 amino acids: CASTRTSGRYEQYF. The CDR3 DNA reads as TGTGCCAGCACTAGGACTAGCGGGAGGTACGAGCAGTACTTC.

The chain combines TRBV4-2 with TRBJ2-2, with TRBD2 matching over 8 bases. V gave up 2 bases and J gave up 4 bases; unmatched junction bases: 6. This CDR3 has 16 amino acids. Per germline, CDR1 LGHNA and CDR2 YNFKEQ. In DNA form, the CDR3 reads TGTGCCAGCAGCCAAACTAGCGGCCCGAGCACCGGGGAGCTGTTTTTT. Its translation: CASSQTSGPSTGELFF.

The V and J genes are TRBV19 and TRBJ1-2; a weak D match, TRBD1 (5 bases). Trimming took off 6 bases at V and 6 bases at J, with 20 bases between the two ends. Germline assignment: CDR1 LNHDA and CDR2 SQIVND (reference sequence). This CDR3 is built from 15 residues. The CDR3 loop reads CASRIMGGREDGYTF. The CDR3 region has the DNA TGTGCCAGTAGAATCATGGGAGGCAGGGAAGATGGCTACACCTTC.

This clone was detected only a few times. V usage is TRBV6-5 and J usage is TRBJ1-2, with D perhaps TRBD1 (6 bases). The CDR3 loop spans 14 amino acids. Between the trimmed V and J ends, which lost 2 bases and 8 bases, there was a span of 15 bases. Germline V gene lookup returns CDR1 MNHEY and CDR2 SVGAGI. The DNA of the CDR3 is TGTGCCAGCAGTTACGCGGACACAGGGTTGGGCTACACCTTC. This translates into CASSYADTGLGYTF.

V usage is TRBV10-1 and J usage is TRBJ2-3; TRBD2 aligns across 10 bases. The CDR3 has 16 amino acids. V lost 2 bases, J lost 1 base, and 3 bases stayed unmatched. Per germline, CDR1 WNHNN and CDR2 SYGVQD (reference sequence). Here the CDR3 reads CASSETGLAGTDTQYF. The CDR3 DNA reads TGCGCCAGCAGTGAGACCGGACTAGCGGGCACAGATACGCAGTATTTT.

This clone came up a few times. V usage is TRBV5-6 and J usage is TRBJ2-1, with unresolved D. Germline loops: CDR1 SGHDT, CDR2 YYEEEE. CDR3 length equals 12 residues. V was cut by 3 bases and J by 7 bases, with 8 bases left in between. CDR3 loop: CASSSGWNEQFF. As DNA, the CDR3 is TGTGCCAGCAGCTCTGGCTGGAATGAGCAGTTCTTC. Supplemented by reference TRBV5-6 and TRBJ2-1, the full variable domain reads DAGVTQSPTHLIKTRGQQVTLRCSPKSGHDTVSWYQQALGQGPQFIFQYYEEEERQRGNFPDRFSGHQFPNYSSELNVNALLLGDSALYLCASSSGWNEQFFGPGTRLTVL.

This clone was detected only once. V is TRBV7-2 and J is TRBJ1-1, with 8 bases aligning to TRBD1. The CDR3 consists of 14 residues. Germline CDR1 reads SGHTA; CDR2 reads FQGNSA. V dropped 5 bases and J dropped 3; count of bases not matched to a gene: 5. CDR3 amino acids: CASSRTGWDTEAFF. The CDR3 DNA reads as TGTGCCAGCAGCAGGACAGGGTGGGACACTGAAGCTTTCTTT.

This chain uses TRBV11-3 with TRBJ1-2; 10 bases agree with TRBD1. Germline V gene sequence: CDR1 SGHNT, CDR2 YENEEA. V shed 0 bases, J shed 7 bases, and the junction held 5 bases outside the gene matches. The CDR3 spans 15 residues. This CDR3 reads CASSLDPDRGFGYTF. CDR3 DNA sequence: TGTGCCAGCAGCTTAGATCCGGACAGGGGGTTTGGCTACACCTTC.

This chain connects TRBV5-1 to TRBJ2-2; D remains ambiguous. V was trimmed by 0 bases and J by 4 bases, leaving 4 bases between them. This CDR3 spans 13 amino acids. Germline V CDR1 and CDR2: SGHRS, YFSETQ. Here the CDR3 DNA reads TGCGCCAGCAGCTTGGGTCGCACCGGGGAGCTGTTTTTT. Its translation is CASSLGRTGELFF.

The J gene is TRBJ1-3, the V gene TRBV4-1; a possible D gene is TRBD1 (5 bases). The CDR3 spans 16 residues. V was trimmed by 4 bases and J by 1 base, leaving 14 bases between them. The germline CDR1 and CDR2 sequences are MGHRA and YSYEKL. CDR3 region: CASSLSPGDSGNTIYF. For the CDR3, the DNA is TGCGCCAGCAGCCTCTCACCGGGGGATTCTGGAAACACCATATATTTT.

CDR3 amino acids: CASSFNGANVLTF. DNA of the CDR3: TGTGCCAGCAGCTTTAATGGGGCCAACGTCCTGACTTTC. This chain uses TRBV5-6 with TRBJ2-6; D uncertain. The CDR3 spans 13 residues. In germline, CDR1 is SGHDT, CDR2 YYEEEE. Between the trimmed V and J ends, which lost 2 bases and 3 bases, there was a span of 3 bases.

The chain is built from TRBV7-2 and TRBJ2-7, with 7 bases that match TRBD1. After removal of 6 bases from V and 2 bases from J, the junction contained 13 bases not matched to a gene. The germline V gene encodes CDR1 SGHTA and CDR2 FQGNSA. The length of the CDR3 is 16 residues. The chain's CDR3 is CASRPTGLSVPYEQYF. Here the CDR3 DNA reads TGTGCCAGCAGACCGACAGGGCTAAGCGTACCCTACGAGCAGTACTTC.

The chain employs TRBV7-9 and TRBJ1-1; 9 positions agree with TRBD1. Germline V lookup: CDR1 SEHNR, CDR2 FQNEAQ (reference sequence). The CDR3 covers 15 residues. Trimming at V came to 0 bases and at J to 5 bases, leaving 4 bases not matched to a gene. In nucleotides, the CDR3 is TGTGCCAGCAGCTTAGCGGGACAGGGTGGGACTGAAGCTTTCTTT. Amino acid sequence: CASSLAGQGGTEAFF. Combining the CDR3 with reference TRBV7-9 and TRBJ1-1 gives the whole variable domain DTGVSQNPRHKITKRGQNVTFRCDPISEHNRLYWYRQTLGQGPEFLTYFQNEAQLEKSRLLSDRFSAERPKGSFSTLEIQRTEQGDSAMYLCASSLAGQGGTEAFFGQGTRLTVV.

The chain couples TRBV19 to TRBJ1-1; no definite D call. Germline-derived CDR1 and CDR2 are LNHDA and SQIVND (reference sequence). The CDR3 is 15 residues long. The V gene lost 7 bases and the J gene lost 4 bases, with 19 bases spanning the gap. The CDR3 loop is CASTQFVQVSTEAFF. The CDR3 bases are TGTGCCAGTACCCAATTCGTCCAGGTGAGCACTGAAGCTTTCTTT.